The T cell receptor (beta chain) under discussion was sequenced for a study of blood T cell repertoires in COVID-19. The CDR3 sequence is 13 residues long. The V end was cut by 7 bases, the J end by 1 base, with 13 bases between. Per the germline V gene, CDR1 is SQVTM and CDR2 is ANQGSEA. Assay used: immunoSEQ multiplex PCR; TCRdb lists only in-frame clones, some missing. The sample contains about 150,000 clones, around nine tenths of which appear only once. The source of this sequence is a man aged 50 or older with acute or convalescent COVID-19. Sequenced sample: peripheral blood. J is TRBJ1-1 and V is TRBV29-1; D unresolved. CDR3 region: CSAQRQSNTEAFF. The CDR3, as DNA: TGCAGCGCCCAGAGGCAGTCGAACACTGAAGCTTTCTTT.